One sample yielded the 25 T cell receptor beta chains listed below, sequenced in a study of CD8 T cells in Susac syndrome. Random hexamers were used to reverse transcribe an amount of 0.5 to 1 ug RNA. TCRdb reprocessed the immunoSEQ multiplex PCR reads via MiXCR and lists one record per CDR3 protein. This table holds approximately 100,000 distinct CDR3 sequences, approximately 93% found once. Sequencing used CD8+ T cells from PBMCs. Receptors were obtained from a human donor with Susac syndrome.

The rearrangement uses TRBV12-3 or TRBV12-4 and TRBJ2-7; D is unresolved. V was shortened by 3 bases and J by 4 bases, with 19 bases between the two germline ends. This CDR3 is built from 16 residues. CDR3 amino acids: CASSLRTGEHPYEQYF. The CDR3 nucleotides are TGTGCCAGCAGTTTGAGGACGGGTGAGCATCCGTACGAGCAGTACTTC.

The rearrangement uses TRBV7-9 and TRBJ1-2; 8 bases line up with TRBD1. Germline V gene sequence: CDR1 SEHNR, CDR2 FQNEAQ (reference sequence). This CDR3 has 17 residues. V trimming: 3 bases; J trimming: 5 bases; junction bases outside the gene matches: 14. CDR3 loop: CASSLDPGQEVSYGYTF. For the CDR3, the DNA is TGTGCCAGCAGCTTGGACCCGGGACAGGAGGTGTCATATGGCTACACCTTC.

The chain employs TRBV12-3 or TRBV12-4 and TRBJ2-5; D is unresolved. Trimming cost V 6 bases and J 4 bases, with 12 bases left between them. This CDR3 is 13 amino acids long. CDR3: CASREDTSETQYF. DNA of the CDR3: TGTGCCAGCAGAGAAGACACCTCAGAGACCCAGTACTTC.

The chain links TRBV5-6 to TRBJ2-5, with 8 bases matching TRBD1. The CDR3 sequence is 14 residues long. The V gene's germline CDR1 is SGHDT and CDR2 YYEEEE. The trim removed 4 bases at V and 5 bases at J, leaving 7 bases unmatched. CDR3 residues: CASSGPTGAETQYF. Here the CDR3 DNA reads TGTGCCAGCAGCGGACCGACAGGGGCGGAGACCCAGTACTTC. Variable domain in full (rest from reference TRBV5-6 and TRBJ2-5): DAGVTQSPTHLIKTRGQQVTLRCSPKSGHDTVSWYQQALGQGPQFIFQYYEEEERQRGNFPDRFSGHQFPNYSSELNVNALLLGDSALYLCASSGPTGAETQYFGPGTRLLVL.

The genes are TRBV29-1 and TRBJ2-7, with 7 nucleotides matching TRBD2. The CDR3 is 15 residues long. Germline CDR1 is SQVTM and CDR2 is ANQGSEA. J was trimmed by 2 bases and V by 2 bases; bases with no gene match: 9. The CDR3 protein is CSVESRDRGAYEQYF. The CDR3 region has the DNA TGCAGCGTTGAATCCCGGGACCGGGGGGCCTACGAGCAGTACTTC.

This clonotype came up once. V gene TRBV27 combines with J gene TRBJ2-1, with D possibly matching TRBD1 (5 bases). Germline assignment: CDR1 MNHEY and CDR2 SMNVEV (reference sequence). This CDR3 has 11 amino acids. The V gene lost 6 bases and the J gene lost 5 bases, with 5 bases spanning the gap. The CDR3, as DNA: TGTGCCAGCAGCAGGGACAATGAGCAGTTCTTC. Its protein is CASSRDNEQFF.

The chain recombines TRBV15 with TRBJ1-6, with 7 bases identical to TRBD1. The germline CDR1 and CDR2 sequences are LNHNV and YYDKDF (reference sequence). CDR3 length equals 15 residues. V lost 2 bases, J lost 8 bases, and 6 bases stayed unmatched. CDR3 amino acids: CATSRHGQGDSPLHF. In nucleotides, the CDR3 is TGTGCCACCAGCAGACATGGGCAGGGGGATTCACCCCTCCACTTT.

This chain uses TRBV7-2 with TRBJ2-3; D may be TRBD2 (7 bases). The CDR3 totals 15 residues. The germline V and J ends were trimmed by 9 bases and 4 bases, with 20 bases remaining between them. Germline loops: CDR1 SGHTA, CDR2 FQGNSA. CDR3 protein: CASTRGALEADTQYF. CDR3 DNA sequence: TGTGCCAGTACCCGGGGGGCTCTGGAGGCAGATACGCAGTATTTT.

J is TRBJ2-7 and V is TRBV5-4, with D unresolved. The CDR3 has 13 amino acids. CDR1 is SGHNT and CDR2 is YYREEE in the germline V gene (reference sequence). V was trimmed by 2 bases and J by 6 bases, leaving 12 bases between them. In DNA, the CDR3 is TGTGCCAGCAGCTTCGTTGGTGAGGCCGAGCAGTACTTC. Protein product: CASSFVGEAEQYF.

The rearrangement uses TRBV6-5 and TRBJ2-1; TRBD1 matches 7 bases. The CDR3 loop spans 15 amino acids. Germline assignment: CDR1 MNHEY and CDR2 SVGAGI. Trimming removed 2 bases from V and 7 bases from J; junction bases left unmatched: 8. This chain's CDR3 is CASSYGTAVRNEQFF. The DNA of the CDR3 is TGTGCCAGCAGTTACGGGACAGCGGTTCGTAATGAGCAGTTCTTC.

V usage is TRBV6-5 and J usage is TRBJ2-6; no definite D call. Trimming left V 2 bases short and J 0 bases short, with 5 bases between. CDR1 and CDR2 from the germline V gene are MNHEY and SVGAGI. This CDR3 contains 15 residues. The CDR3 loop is CASSYPGSGANVLTF. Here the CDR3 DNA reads TGTGCCAGCAGTTACCCTGGCTCTGGGGCCAACGTCCTGACTTTC.

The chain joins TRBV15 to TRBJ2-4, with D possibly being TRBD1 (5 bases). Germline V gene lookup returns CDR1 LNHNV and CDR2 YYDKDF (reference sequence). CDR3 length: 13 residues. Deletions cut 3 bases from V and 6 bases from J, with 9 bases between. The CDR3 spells CATSSRAGNIQYF. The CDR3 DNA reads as TGTGCCACCAGCAGCAGGGCTGGAAACATTCAGTACTTC.

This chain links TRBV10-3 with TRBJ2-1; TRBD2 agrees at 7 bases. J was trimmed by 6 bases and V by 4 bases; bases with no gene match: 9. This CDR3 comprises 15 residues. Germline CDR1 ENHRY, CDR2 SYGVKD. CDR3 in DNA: TGTGCCATCAGTGGTCCGGGGTGGGGGGGCAATGAGCAGTTCTTC. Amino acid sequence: CAISGPGWGGNEQFF.

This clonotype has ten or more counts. The CDR3 coding sequence is TGTGCCAGCAGCGTAGGACATGACACCGGGGAGCTGTTTTTT. Encoded protein: CASSVGHDTGELFF. The genes are TRBV9 and TRBJ2-2; D uncertain. V lost 0 bases and J 3 bases, leaving 6 bases between the germline ends. The CDR3 loop spans 14 amino acids. Germline values: CDR1 SGDLS, CDR2 YYNGEE. Supplemented by reference TRBV9 and TRBJ2-2, the full variable domain reads DSGVTQTPKHLITATGQRVTLRCSPRSGDLSVYWYQQSLDQGLQFLIQYYNGEERAKGNILERFSAQQFPDLHSELNLSSLELGDSALYFCASSVGHDTGELFFGEGSRLTVL.

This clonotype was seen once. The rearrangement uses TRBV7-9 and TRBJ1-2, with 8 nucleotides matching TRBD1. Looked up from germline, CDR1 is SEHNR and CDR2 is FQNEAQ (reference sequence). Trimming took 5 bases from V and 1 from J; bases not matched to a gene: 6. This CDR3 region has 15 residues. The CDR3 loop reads CASSPPDRVNYGYTF. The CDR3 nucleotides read TGTGCCAGCAGCCCGCCGGACAGGGTTAACTATGGCTACACCTTC.

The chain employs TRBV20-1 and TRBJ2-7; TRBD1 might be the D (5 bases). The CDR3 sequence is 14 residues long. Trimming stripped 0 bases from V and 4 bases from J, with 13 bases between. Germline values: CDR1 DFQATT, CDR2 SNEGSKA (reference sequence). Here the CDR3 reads CSARDQGVGYEQYF. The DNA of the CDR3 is TGCAGTGCTAGAGATCAGGGTGTGGGGTACGAGCAGTACTTC.

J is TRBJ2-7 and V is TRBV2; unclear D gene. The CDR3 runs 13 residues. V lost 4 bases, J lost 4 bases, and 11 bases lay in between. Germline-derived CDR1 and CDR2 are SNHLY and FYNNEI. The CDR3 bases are TGTGCCAGCAGTGGGATGGGCGAGTACGAGCAGTACTTC. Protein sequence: CASSGMGEYEQYF.

The CDR3 protein is CASSYTGRGEQYF. CDR3 in DNA: TGTGCCAGCAGTTACACGGGACGGGGCGAGCAGTACTTC. The V call is TRBV6-5, the J call TRBJ2-7; D is tentatively TRBD1 or TRBD2 (5 bases each). This CDR3 region has 13 residues. Trimming left V 2 bases short and J 6 bases short, with 11 bases between. Germline V CDR1 and CDR2: MNHEY, SVGAGI.

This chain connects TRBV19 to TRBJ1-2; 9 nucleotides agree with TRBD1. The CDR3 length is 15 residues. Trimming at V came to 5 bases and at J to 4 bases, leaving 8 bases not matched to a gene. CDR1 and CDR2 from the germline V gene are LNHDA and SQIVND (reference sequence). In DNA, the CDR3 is TGTGCCAGTAGTGCCCGGGACAGGGTCGGCTATGGCTACACCTTC. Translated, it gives CASSARDRVGYGYTF.

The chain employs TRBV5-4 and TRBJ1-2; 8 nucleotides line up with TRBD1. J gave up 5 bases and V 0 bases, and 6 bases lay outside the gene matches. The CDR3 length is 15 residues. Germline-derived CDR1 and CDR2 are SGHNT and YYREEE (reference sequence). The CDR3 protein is CASSLGTGLGYGYTF. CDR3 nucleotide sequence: TGTGCCAGCAGCTTGGGGACAGGGTTGGGATATGGCTACACCTTC.

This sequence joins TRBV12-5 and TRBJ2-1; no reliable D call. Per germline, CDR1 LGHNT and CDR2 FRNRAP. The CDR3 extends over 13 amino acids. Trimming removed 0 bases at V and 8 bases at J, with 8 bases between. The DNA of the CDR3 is TGTGCTAGTGGTTTGGTCCCAAAAGATGAGCAGTTCTTC. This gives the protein CASGLVPKDEQFF.

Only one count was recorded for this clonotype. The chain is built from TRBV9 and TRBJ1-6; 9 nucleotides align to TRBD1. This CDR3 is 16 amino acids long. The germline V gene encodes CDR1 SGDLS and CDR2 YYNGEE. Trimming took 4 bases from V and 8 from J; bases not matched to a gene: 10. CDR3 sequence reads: CASSMLPGQGDSPLHF. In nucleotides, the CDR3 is TGTGCCAGCAGCATGCTACCGGGACAGGGCGATTCACCCCTCCACTTT.

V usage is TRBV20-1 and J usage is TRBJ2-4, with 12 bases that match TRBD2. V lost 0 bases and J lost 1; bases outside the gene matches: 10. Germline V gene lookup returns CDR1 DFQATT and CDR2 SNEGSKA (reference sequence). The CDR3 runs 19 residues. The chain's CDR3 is CSARDRLAGGRMAKNIQYF. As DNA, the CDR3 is TGCAGTGCTAGAGATAGGCTAGCGGGGGGGCGGATGGCCAAAAACATTCAGTACTTC.

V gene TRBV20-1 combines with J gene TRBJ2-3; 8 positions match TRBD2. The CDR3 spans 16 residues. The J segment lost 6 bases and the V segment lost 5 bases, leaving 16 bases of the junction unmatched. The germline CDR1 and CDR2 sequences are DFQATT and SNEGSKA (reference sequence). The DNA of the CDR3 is TGCAGTGCTCGTACTAGCGGCGGTCACCGGTCGGATACGCAGTATTTT. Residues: CSARTSGGHRSDTQYF.

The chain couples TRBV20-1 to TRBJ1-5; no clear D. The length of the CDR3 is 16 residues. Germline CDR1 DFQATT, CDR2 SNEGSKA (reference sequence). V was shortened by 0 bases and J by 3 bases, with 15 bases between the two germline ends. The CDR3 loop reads CSARETNLDLNQPQHF. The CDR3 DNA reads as TGCAGTGCTAGAGAAACGAACCTTGACCTCAATCAGCCCCAGCATTTT.